This T cell receptor beta chain was found in a study of cytomegalovirus exposure and HLA in healthy donors. The overall study: In a previous analysis, 95 million to 130 million unique TCR beta sequences were found from 150 million to 200 million T cells.

This clone was counted only a few times. A junction end diverges from the germline sequence, so it may reflect a read error. The PCR was carried out with 60 Vbeta primers and 13 Jbeta primers. Clones were read by immunoSEQ multiplex PCR, and TCRdb kept only the in-frame ones, dropping some. Of 95,000 to 100,000 clones in the sample, around 77% are singletons; the top ten hold approximately 8%. The source is a female donor in good health and CMV-seronegative. The sequencing input was PBMCs.

The DNA of the CDR3 is TGCGCCAGCAGCGGAGCCGGCTTTGCCTTC. This translates into CASSGAGFAF. The chain uses TRBV4-3 and TRBJ1-2, with D unclear. Germline loops: CDR1 LGHNA, CDR2 YSLEER. CDR3 length: 10 amino acids.